This is a list of T cell receptor beta chains from one sample in a study of STAT5B mutations in CD4+ large granular lymphocyte leukemia. TCRdb's copy holds only in-frame clones and misses some; the assay was immunoSEQ multiplex PCR. The sample shows about 30,000 clones, approximately 71% of them seen only once. Sequencing used CD4+ T cells from blood buffy coats. Receptors originate from a human donor in good health. The CDR3 runs from the conserved cysteine through the conserved F or W. The D gene is left open where the match is weak. Only some rows state a clone size, as once, few, many or a class for expanded clones.

len	d_gene	v_gene	abundance	j_gene	CDR3aa	CDR3nt
13	TRBD1	TRBV11-2	.	TRBJ2-5	CASRSQGTETQYF	TGTGCCAGCAGATCACAGGGGACCGAGACCCAGTACTTC
13	.	TRBV2	few	TRBJ1-1	CASQGSMNTEAFF	TGTGCCAGTCAGGGCAGTATGAACACTGAAGCTTTCTTT
16	TRBD1	TRBV4-1	.	TRBJ2-3	CASSQGIQGITDTQYF	TGCGCCAGCAGCCAAGGAATACAGGGGATCACAGATACGCAGTATTTT
15	.	TRBV7-2	.	TRBJ2-1	CASSLSWGSYNEQFF	TGTGCCAGCAGCTTAAGTTGGGGCTCCTACAATGAGCAGTTCTTC
15	TRBD1	TRBV2	.	TRBJ1-6	CASTDRGSYNSPLHF	TGTGCCAGCACCGACAGGGGGAGTTATAATTCACCCCTCCACTTT
13	TRBD2	TRBV6-6	.	TRBJ2-7	CASSPGGINEQYF	TGTGCCAGCAGCCCCGGGGGGATTAACGAGCAGTACTTC
15	.	TRBV30	.	TRBJ1-4	CAWSGQAATNEKLFF	TGTGCCTGGAGTGGACAGGCAGCAACTAATGAAAAACTGTTTTTT
12	TRBD1	TRBV4-1	.	TRBJ1-2	CASSRPDRDYTF	TGCGCCAGCAGCCGCCCGGACAGGGACTACACCTTC
12	.	TRBV29-1	.	TRBJ1-2	CSVENTNYGYTF	TGCAGCGTTGAAAACACTAACTATGGCTACACCTTC
13	.	TRBV10-1	.	TRBJ2-3	CASSDTYTDTQYF	TGCGCCAGCAGTGACACGTACACAGATACGCAGTATTTT
15	.	TRBV6-4	few	TRBJ2-1	CASSEQGGGWNEQFF	TGTGCCAGCAGTGAGCAGGGGGGAGGTTGGAATGAGCAGTTCTTC
12	TRBD1	TRBV25-1	.	TRBJ2-1	CASKSQGNEQFF	TGTGCCAGCAAGTCACAGGGGAATGAGCAGTTCTTC
16	.	TRBV15	.	TRBJ1-1	CATSRAPRVSNPEAFF	TGTGCCACCAGCAGGGCCCCCCGGGTCTCCAACCCTGAAGCTTTCTTT
14	.	TRBV29-1	.	TRBJ1-1	CSVRRGVINTEAFF	TGCAGCGTCCGAAGGGGGGTTATTAACACTGAAGCTTTCTTT
11	.	TRBV6-5	.	TRBJ1-1	CASTRGSEAFF	TGTGCCAGCACCCGGGGGTCTGAAGCTTTCTTT
15	TRBD1	TRBV7-8	.	TRBJ2-7	CASSFSGQGSYEQYF	TGTGCCAGCAGCTTCTCGGGACAGGGCTCCTACGAGCAGTACTTC
16	TRBD2	TRBV5-4	.	TRBJ2-1	CASSLEGTSGGREQFF	TGTGCCAGCAGCTTGGAGGGGACTAGCGGGGGGCGGGAGCAGTTCTTC
16	.	TRBV23-1	.	TRBJ2-7	CASSQSQGGPSYEQYF	TGCGCCAGCAGTCAATCACAGGGGGGGCCGTCATACGAGCAGTACTTC
14	.	TRBV30	.	TRBJ1-5	CAWSQLVGQTPQHF	TGTGCCTGGAGCCAGCTCGTCGGACAAACACCCCAGCATTTT
17	TRBD2	TRBV7-2	.	TRBJ2-3	CASSPRGLAGGGDTQYF	TGTGCCAGCAGCCCCCGGGGGCTAGCGGGGGGGGGAGATACGCAGTATTTT
15	.	TRBV6-1	.	TRBJ2-6	CASSERTSGANVLTF	TGTGCCAGCAGTGAGCGGACCTCTGGGGCCAACGTCCTGACTTTC
14	TRBD2	TRBV6-5	few	TRBJ2-7	CASSYSWEGREQYF	TGTGCCAGCAGTTACTCGTGGGAGGGACGCGAGCAGTACTTC
16	TRBD2	TRBV7-2	once	TRBJ2-5	CASSPSLAGIQETQYF	TGTGCCAGCAGCCCCTCACTAGCGGGGATACAAGAGACCCAGTACTTC
13	.	TRBV28	.	TRBJ1-2	CASLKQGEGGYTF	TGTGCCAGCCTCAAACAGGGAGAAGGTGGCTACACCTTC
12	.	TRBV29-1	.	TRBJ1-2	CSGSRLTMGYTF	TGCAGCGGGAGCCGTTTAACTATGGGCTACACCTTC